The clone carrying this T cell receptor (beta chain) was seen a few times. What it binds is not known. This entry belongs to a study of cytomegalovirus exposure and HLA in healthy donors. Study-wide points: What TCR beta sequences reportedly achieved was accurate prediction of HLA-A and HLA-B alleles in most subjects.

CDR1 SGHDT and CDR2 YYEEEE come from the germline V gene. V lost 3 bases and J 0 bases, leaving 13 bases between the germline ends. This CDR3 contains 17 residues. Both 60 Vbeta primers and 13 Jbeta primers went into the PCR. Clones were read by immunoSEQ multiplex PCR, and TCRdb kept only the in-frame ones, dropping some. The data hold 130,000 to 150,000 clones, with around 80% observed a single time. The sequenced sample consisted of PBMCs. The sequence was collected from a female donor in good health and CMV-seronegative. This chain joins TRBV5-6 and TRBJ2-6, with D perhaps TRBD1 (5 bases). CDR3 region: CASSSRQISSGANVLTF. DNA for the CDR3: TGTGCCAGCAGCTCCCGACAGATTAGCTCTGGGGCCAACGTCCTGACTTTC.